This entry lists 18 T cell receptor beta chains sequenced from one sample in a study of T cell repertoires in cytomegalovirus infection. A single record per CDR3 protein comes from TCRdb applying MiXCR to the reads. The data contain 300,000 to 400,000 distinct CDR3 sequences, 15% to 20% of them singletons. The sequenced material came from PBMCs. The receptors were sampled from a human donor in good health (CMV status not recorded). Some clones in this sample may be carry-over from other donors' samples.

This chain connects TRBV7-4 to TRBJ2-1; TRBD1 matches at 7 bases. The CDR3 contains 16 residues. Unmatched junction bases numbered 8, after V lost 5 bases and J lost 1 base. CDR1 and CDR2 from the germline V gene are SGHVT and SQSDAQ. The CDR3 DNA is TGTGCCAGCAGCCTTCTCACAGGGGAATCCTACAATGAGCAGTTCTTC. Translated, it gives CASSLLTGESYNEQFF.

The chain is built from TRBV19 and TRBJ2-1; the D is unclear. Germline lookup yields CDR1 LNHDA and CDR2 SQIVND (reference sequence). The ends were cut back, 3 bases at V and 6 bases at J, with 9 bases in the middle. The length of the CDR3 is 13 residues. The CDR3 DNA is TGTGCCAGTAGTATGTTCGGCAGCAATGAGCAGTTCTTC. Protein product: CASSMFGSNEQFF.

This clonotype has only a few counts. The rearrangement links TRBV9 to TRBJ2-1, with D possibly being TRBD1 or TRBD2 (5 bases each). The germline V and J ends were trimmed by 4 bases and 1 base, with 12 bases remaining between them. Germline lookup yields CDR1 SGDLS and CDR2 YYNGEE. CDR3 size: 15 residues. CDR3 DNA: TGTGCCAGCAGCCAGGGCCCGGGGTCCTACAATGAGCAGTTCTTC. It is translated as CASSQGPGSYNEQFF.

A few counts support this clonotype. V and J are TRBV5-6 and TRBJ2-1; D remains unclear. Germline V gene data show CDR1 as SGHDT and CDR2 as YYEEEE. There are 12 residues in the CDR3. Trimming stripped 4 bases from V and 5 bases from J, with 7 bases between. The CDR3, as DNA: TGTGCCAGCAGCCTCACTGACAATGAGCAGTTCTTC. The encoded protein is CASSLTDNEQFF. The full variable domain, rest sourced from reference TRBV5-6 and TRBJ2-1, is DAGVTQSPTHLIKTRGQQVTLRCSPKSGHDTVSWYQQALGQGPQFIFQYYEEEERQRGNFPDRFSGHQFPNYSSELNVNALLLGDSALYLCASSLTDNEQFFGPGTRLTVL.

This clonotype was recorded a few times. J is TRBJ1-4 and V is TRBV14; no definite D call. The CDR3 consists of 13 residues. CDR1 SGHDN and CDR2 FVKESK come from the germline V gene. Between the trimmed V and J ends, which lost 0 bases and 7 bases, there was a span of 6 bases. This CDR3 reads CASSQDSGEKLFF. In nucleotides, the CDR3 is TGTGCCAGCAGCCAAGATTCTGGTGAAAAACTGTTTTTT. The complete variable domain, with remaining parts taken from reference TRBV14 and TRBJ1-4, reads EAGVTQFPSHSVIEKGQTVTLRCDPISGHDNLYWYRRVMGKEIKFLLHFVKESKQDESGMPNNRFLAERTGGTYSTLKVQPAELEDSGVYFCASSQDSGEKLFFGSGTQLSVL.

The sample holds a few counts of this clonotype. The V call is TRBV29-1, the J call TRBJ2-5; 8 bases fit TRBD2. V shed 1 base, J shed 5 bases, and the junction held 6 bases outside the gene matches. CDR1 and CDR2 from the germline V gene are SQVTM and ANQGSEA. This CDR3 has 14 amino acids. The CDR3 region has the DNA TGCAGCGTTGAAGCCGGGCGGGGGGACGAGACCCAGTACTTC. Its protein product is CSVEAGRGDETQYF.

This clonotype was observed at least ten times. The CDR3 sequence: CASASGGQQYF. Here the CDR3 DNA reads TGTGCCAGCGCTAGCGGGGGACAGCAGTACTTC. This chain links TRBV6-2 or TRBV6-3 with TRBJ2-7; TRBD2 matches 10 bases. The germline gives CDR1 MNHEY, CDR2 SVGEGT. Trimming took 8 bases from V and 8 from J; bases not matched to a gene: 3. The CDR3 is made up of 11 amino acids.

The chain couples TRBV12-3 or TRBV12-4 to TRBJ2-3, with D perhaps TRBD2 (7 bases). Trimming shortened V by 7 bases and J by 2 bases, and 16 bases separated the two germline ends. This CDR3 is built from 15 residues. Written as DNA, the CDR3 is TGTGCCAGCATCATGGGGGGGGCCGCCACAGATACGCAGTATTTT. This encodes CASIMGGAATDTQYF.

This clonotype has a count of ten or more. The gene calls are TRBV6-1 and TRBJ2-5, with 7 bases fitting TRBD2. V lost 5 bases to trimming and J lost 4 bases; unmatched junction nucleotides: 13. The CDR3 runs 16 residues. Germline values: CDR1 MNHNS, CDR2 SASEGT. CDR3 DNA sequence: TGTGCCAGCAGTTCCACACGGGGCGGGAGCGGAGAGACCCAGTACTTC. It translates to CASSSTRGGSGETQYF.

This clonotype showed up just a few times. The genes are TRBV12-3 or TRBV12-4 and TRBJ1-4; no reliable D call. The CDR3 spans 15 residues. Trimming stripped 6 bases from V and 6 bases from J, with 17 bases between. As DNA, the CDR3 is TGTGCCAGCAGCCCAGAGGCCCCCCGATATGAAAAACTGTTTTTT. Translating gives CASSPEAPRYEKLFF.

The V gene is TRBV7-2, the J gene TRBJ1-5; the D is unclear. CDR1 and CDR2 (germline): SGHTA, FQGNSA. The V end lost 4 bases, the J end lost 4 bases, and 8 bases lay between the germline ends. This CDR3 spans 13 amino acids. The CDR3 region has the DNA TGTGCCAGCAGCTCCCGGACGAATCAGCCCCAGCATTTT. Protein: CASSSRTNQPQHF.

This clonotype has just one count. The chain uses TRBV14 and TRBJ1-6; possibly TRBD1 for D (6 bases). The CDR3 is made up of 14 amino acids. V was trimmed by 4 bases and J by 9 bases, leaving 13 bases between them. Germline CDR1 reads SGHDN; CDR2 reads FVKESK. CDR3 sequence: CASSPGTWGSPLHF. In DNA, the CDR3 is TGTGCCAGCAGCCCCGGGACATGGGGTTCACCCCTCCACTTT.

The chain couples TRBV7-2 to TRBJ2-5; 10 nucleotides agree with TRBD2. Germline loops: CDR1 SGHTA, CDR2 FQGNSA. The CDR3 runs 13 residues. V shed 3 bases and J 7 bases; nucleotides not matched to a gene: 2. The CDR3 sequence: CASSLERGGTQYF. DNA of the CDR3: TGTGCCAGCAGCTTGGAGCGGGGGGGGACCCAGTACTTC.

This chain links TRBV19 with TRBJ2-5; D is uncertain. Trimming shortened V by 5 bases and J by 5 bases, and 15 bases separated the two germline ends. Germline CDR1 reads LNHDA; CDR2 reads SQIVND (reference sequence). The CDR3 runs 14 residues. The CDR3 DNA is TGTGCCAGTAGTCCCCCGGGCGGTCCCGAGACCCAGTACTTC. The encoded protein is CASSPPGGPETQYF.

This clonotype was counted ten times or more. The genes are TRBV7-9 and TRBJ1-3; D gene ambiguous. The germline V and J ends were trimmed by 5 bases and 6 bases, with 8 bases remaining between them. This CDR3 comprises 12 residues. CDR1 SEHNR and CDR2 FQNEAQ come from the germline V gene (reference sequence). The CDR3 here is CASSPDPNTIYF. The CDR3 coding sequence is TGTGCCAGCAGCCCCGACCCAAACACCATATATTTT.

DNA for the CDR3: TGTGCCAGCAGTCCTCCGGGACGGGACAACTATGGCTACACCTTC. Amino acid sequence: CASSPPGRDNYGYTF. The chain couples TRBV28 to TRBJ1-2, with D possibly matching TRBD1 (5 bases). There are 15 residues in the CDR3. Germline V lookup: CDR1 MDHEN, CDR2 SYDVKM. Trimming cost V 5 bases and J 2 bases, with 15 bases left between them.

The CDR3 region has the DNA TGTGCCACCAGCAGAGATCGTGGACTAGCGGGAGCCAAGTACCAAGAGACCCAGTACTTC. Protein product: CATSRDRGLAGAKYQETQYF. The V and J genes are TRBV15 and TRBJ2-5, with 13 bases aligning to TRBD2. V lost 0 bases and J lost 0; bases outside the gene matches: 10. CDR3 length: 20 amino acids. The germline V gene has CDR1 LNHNV and CDR2 YYDKDF (reference sequence).

This clonotype was detected many times. The chain recombines TRBV20-1 with TRBJ1-3; TRBD1 is a possible D gene (5 bases). Trimming shortened V by 2 bases and J by 8 bases, and 10 bases separated the two germline ends. CDR3 size: 12 residues. Germline values: CDR1 DFQATT, CDR2 SNEGSKA (reference sequence). CDR3 protein: CSARWGMDTIYF. The CDR3 DNA sequence: TGCAGTGCTAGATGGGGGATGGACACCATATATTTT.